The TCR beta chain described here comes from a study of CD8 T cells in Susac syndrome (dated by TCRdb to the late 2010s). About the investigation overall: Whether CD8+ T cell activation and differentiation in Susac syndrome was antigen driven was tested using repertoire sequencing. On the study overall, not on this receptor specifically: The TCR sequencing and HLA analysis was acknowledged to have included a relatively small number of individuals.

V has 4 bases trimmed and J has 9 bases trimmed; junction bases matching no gene number 9. In the germline V gene (reference sequence), CDR1 corresponds to SGHNT and CDR2 to YYREEE. Spanning cysteine to phenylalanine, the CDR3 consists of 16 amino acids. Just CDR3 DNA is preserved here, 48 bases in frame from base 1. RNA was extracted using the RNeasy kit, and about 0.45 to 1 ug of the RNA was reverse transcribed with random hexamers. TCR beta CDR3 regions were amplified with the immunoSEQ multiplex PCR assay covering 54 Vbeta and 13 Jbeta segments. PCR amplification bias was corrected using a synthetic template baseline for primer optimization and computational correction. Per the source publication's procedure: Reads were assigned to V, D and J genes according to IMGT and analyzed in immunoSEQ Analyzer, with only productive sequences retained. Clonality was calculated as one minus the Shannon entropy normalized by log2 of the number of productive unique sequences. For each patient and control, public and private clones were evaluated among the 100 most prevalent clones. A clone was defined as Susac-specific if it was absent from the healthy and MS cohorts, from 950 to 1,300 published viral clones and from other ImmuneACCESS disease sequences. The raw public data were reprocessed by TCRdb itself: fastp quality trimming at Q25, MiXCR clonotype calling, in-frame beta chains only. Every CDR3 protein is listed once, alongside the most common genes and DNA of its rows. V and J calls and clone size were set by TCRdb, not the authors. The table for this sample lists 55,000 to 85,000 distinct CDR3 sequences; 96% of them were counted only once. The top ten clones comprise 0.11% of the sample.

Peripheral blood CD8+ and CD4+ T cells from healthy donors, Susac syndrome patients and multiple sclerosis patients were profiled using high-throughput TCR beta sequencing. The multiple sclerosis controls were treatment-naive patients whose relapsing-remitting disease, either stable or active, fulfilled the revised McDonald criteria. Bulk CD8+ and CD4+ T cells were purified by magnetic negative isolation, while CD8+ TEMRA cells were enriched using FACS. Blood was drawn into EDTA tubes, processed within 24 hours, and PBMCs were isolated by density gradient centrifugation. PBMCs intended for TCR sequencing were cryopreserved in liquid nitrogen and thawed later in a water bath at 37 degrees C. Purity of sorted or isolated CD4+, CD8+ and CD8+ TEMRA cells was at least 90%. This clonotype occurred once. There is no known antigen for this receptor. The record has no base qualities; no much larger clone is one base away. Single-read evidence is weak.

The rearranged segments are TRBV5-4 and TRBJ2-1; TRBD2 matches 14 bases in the middle. The clonotype comes from a human donor with multiple sclerosis. Material: CD4+ T cells from PBMCs. The DNA reads as follows: TGTGCCAGCAGCCCGGCGACTAGCGGGGGGGCGTTTGAGCAGTTCTTC. The translation is CASSPATSGGAFEQFF.